The rows below give T cell receptor beta chains drawn from one sample of a study of blood T cell repertoires in COVID-19. This table comes from immunoSEQ multiplex PCR, and its TCRdb copy is limited to in-frame clones, with some not included. The sample includes 300,000 to 350,000 clones, around 88% of them seen just once. The sequenced sample consisted of peripheral blood. These receptors were taken from a man aged 25-45 years with active or convalescent COVID-19. Both conserved end residues are part of each CDR3. The order of the fields is V gene, D gene, clone size, J gene, CDR3 protein, CDR3 DNA. The D gene is left open where the match is weak. Size is omitted from some rows. Given values are once, few, many or a class for expanded clones.

TRBV5-4	TRBD2	few	TRBJ2-1	CASSKGTSGPSDEQFF	TGTGCCAGCAGCAAGGGGACTAGCGGACCTTCCGATGAGCAGTTCTTC
TRBV7-2	-	-	TRBJ1-2	CASSLVGSAGDYTF	TGTGCCAGCAGCTTAGTCGGTTCGGCGGGTGACTACACCTTC
TRBV19	TRBD2	-	TRBJ2-1	CASTSPTSGVNEQFF	TGTGCCAGTACCTCCCCCACTAGCGGGGTCAATGAGCAGTTCTTC
TRBV5-6	-	-	TRBJ1-5	CASSKYSNQPQHF	TGTGCCAGCAGCAAATATAGCAATCAGCCCCAGCATTTT
TRBV5-1	-	-	TRBJ2-5	CASSFATQETQYF	TGCGCCAGCAGCTTTGCGACACAAGAGACCCAGTACTTC
TRBV30	TRBD1	-	TRBJ1-6	CAWTPGGGQNNSPLHF	TGTGCCTGGACCCCCGGGGGGGGACAGAATAATTCACCCCTCCACTTT
TRBV6-6	TRBD2	-	TRBJ2-7	CASSYSGVTYEQYF	TGTGCCAGCAGTTATAGCGGGGTAACCTACGAGCAGTACTTC
TRBV18	-	-	TRBJ2-5	CASSPDQRETQYF	TGTGCCAGCTCACCAGACCAGAGGGAGACCCAGTACTTC
TRBV10-3	TRBD2	once	TRBJ2-1	CAISDPDGGADHNEQFF	TGTGCCATCAGTGACCCAGACGGGGGGGCGGATCACAATGAGCAGTTCTTC
TRBV19	TRBD1	-	TRBJ2-2	CASSMTTGGIRELFF	TGTGCCAGTAGTATGACGACAGGGGGCATCAGGGAGCTGTTTTTT
TRBV3-1/TRBV3-2	TRBD1	-	TRBJ2-1	CASSTGGEQFF	TGTGCCAGCAGCACAGGGGGAGAGCAGTTCTTC
TRBV6-6	TRBD1	-	TRBJ2-7	CASSYNGQGSYEQYF	TGTGCCAGCAGTTACAATGGACAGGGCTCCTACGAGCAGTACTTC
TRBV11-3	-	-	TRBJ2-1	CASSLDVAPGNEQFF	TGTGCCAGCAGCTTAGATGTAGCCCCCGGGAATGAGCAGTTCTTC
TRBV7-9	TRBD1	few	TRBJ2-5	CASSPGQSYQETQYF	TGTGCCAGCAGCCCGGGACAGTCATACCAAGAGACCCAGTACTTC
TRBV25-1	TRBD1	-	TRBJ1-2	CASSEYGTGGTYYGYTF	TGTGCCAGCAGTGAATACGGGACAGGGGGTACGTACTATGGCTACACCTTC
TRBV9	TRBD1	once	TRBJ2-1	CASSAPGTGRYNEQFF	TGTGCCAGCAGCGCCCCCGGGACAGGACGATACAATGAGCAGTTCTTC
TRBV11-3	-	-	TRBJ2-1	CASSATGTNYNEQFF	TGTGCCAGCAGCGCAACCGGGACAAATTACAATGAGCAGTTCTTC
TRBV6-1	-	-	TRBJ1-4	CASSENPLLRKLFF	TGTGCCAGCAGTGAAAACCCCCTACTCAGGAAACTGTTTTTT
TRBV5-1	-	-	TRBJ1-6	CASSLGTPNSPLHF	TGCGCCAGCAGCTTGGGGACACCTAATTCACCCCTCCACTTT
TRBV3-1/TRBV3-2	TRBD1	many	TRBJ1-2	CASSQGQGIHYGYTF	TGTGCCAGCAGCCAAGGACAGGGGATACACTATGGCTACACCTTC
TRBV13	-	few	TRBJ2-2	CASSSRPLGRSNTGELFF	TGTGCCAGCAGCTCCCGCCCCCTCGGGAGATCGAACACCGGGGAGCTGTTTTTT
TRBV14	TRBD2	-	TRBJ2-1	CASSQDFAVAGGESSYNEQFF	TGTGCCAGCAGCCAAGATTTCGCGGTAGCGGGAGGCGAGAGCTCCTACAATGAGCAGTTCTTC
TRBV30	TRBD1	-	TRBJ1-5	CAWSTGVGQPQHF	TGTGCCTGGAGTACAGGGGTTGGACAGCCCCAGCATTTT
TRBV30	TRBD1	-	TRBJ1-2	CAYRAGGVGYTF	TGTGCCTACAGGGCAGGGGGCGTCGGCTACACCTTC
TRBV7-2	-	-	TRBJ1-1	CASSLTDTEAFF	TGTGCCAGCAGCTTAACGGACACTGAAGCTTTCTTT
TRBV10-1	TRBD1	-	TRBJ1-2	CASSEPNDRGGDYGYTF	TGCGCCAGCAGTGAGCCCAACGACAGGGGTGGCGATTATGGCTACACCTTC